The next 10 T cell receptor beta chains were all read from a single sample in a study of CD8 T cells in ankylosing spondylitis. In TCRdb, the 5' RACE reads were re-called with MiXCR into one record per CDR3 protein. Among about 140,000 distinct CDR3 sequences listed, roughly 7.7% were seen once. The specimen was synovial fluid, either unsorted or a sorted T cell fraction (not recorded which). These receptors were obtained from a male donor with ankylosing spondylitis.

This clonotype has at least ten counts. The chain carries TRBV20-1 and TRBJ2-1; no definite D call. CDR1 is DFQATT, CDR2 SNEGSKA, per germline (reference sequence). The CDR3 has 12 amino acids. Trimming stripped 6 bases from V and 1 base from J, with 7 bases between. Here the CDR3 reads CSAVRSYNEQFF. The CDR3 DNA follows: TGCAGTGCGGTTAGATCCTACAATGAGCAGTTCTTC.

The gene calls are TRBV28 and TRBJ1-6; D possibly corresponds to TRBD1 (5 bases). There are 18 residues in the CDR3. Germline CDR1 MDHEN, CDR2 SYDVKM. V was pared by 3 bases and J by 4 bases, with 19 bases between. As DNA, the CDR3 is TGTGCCAGCAGTTTTAGGGGCCGGGCCCTGGGGTATAATTCACCCCTCCACTTT. Translated, it gives CASSFRGRALGYNSPLHF.

This clonotype has a handful of counts. The chain carries TRBV7-8 and TRBJ1-5; 8 positions match TRBD1. The V gene end was trimmed by 4 bases and the J gene end by 0 bases; junction bases not matched to a gene: 8. CDR1 SGHVS and CDR2 FQNEAQ come from the germline V gene. The CDR3 spans 17 residues. CDR3 sequence: CASSSGTGSNSNQPQHF. CDR3 DNA: TGTGCCAGCAGCTCCGGGACAGGCAGTAATAGCAATCAGCCCCAGCATTTT.

This clonotype has ten or more counts. For the CDR3, the DNA is TGTGCCAGCAGCTTATCGGAAGAGACCCAGTACTTC. Protein sequence: CASSLSEETQYF. The chain recombines TRBV7-2 with TRBJ2-5; D uncertain. Germline V gives CDR1 SGHTA, CDR2 FQGNSA. V lost 2 bases and J lost 3, with 4 bases in between. The CDR3 has 12 residues.

There are many counts of this clonotype. The gene calls are TRBV3-1 and TRBJ2-7; 8 nucleotides match TRBD1. Germline CDR1 reads LGHDT; CDR2 reads YNNKEL (reference sequence). The trim removed 4 bases at V and 3 bases at J, leaving 8 bases unmatched. This CDR3 spans 15 amino acids. CDR3: CASSLGTGLIYEQYF. CDR3 nucleotide sequence: TGTGCCAGCAGCCTAGGGACAGGACTTATCTACGAGCAGTACTTC.

This clonotype was counted many times. The chain employs TRBV20-1 and TRBJ2-2; perhaps D is TRBD1 or TRBD2 (5 bases each). CDR1 DFQATT and CDR2 SNEGSKA come from the germline V gene (reference sequence). CDR3 length equals 19 residues. Trimming shortened V by 2 bases and J by 1 base, and 23 bases separated the two germline ends. The CDR3 region has the DNA TGCAGTGCTAGACCCGTGACGGGACGGGGTTTGGGGAACACCGGGGAGCTGTTTTTT. This translates into CSARPVTGRGLGNTGELFF.

The chain carries TRBV20-1 and TRBJ2-5; D might be TRBD2 (6 bases). Looked up from germline, CDR1 is DFQATT and CDR2 is SNEGSKA (reference sequence). The CDR3 totals 12 residues. V gave up 5 bases and J gave up 4 bases, with 11 bases separating them. CDR3 in DNA: TGCAGTGCTCCTTCGGGGGTAGAGACCCAGTACTTC. As protein: CSAPSGVETQYF.

This clonotype is medium-sized (0.01 to 0.1%) within its sample. The CDR3: CATSEPKSGRDFHEQFF. The CDR3 DNA sequence: TGTGCCACCAGTGAGCCCAAATCCGGGAGGGATTTCCATGAGCAGTTCTTC. The genes are TRBV24-1 and TRBJ2-1; TRBD2 matches 8 bases. CDR3 length: 17 residues. Trimming cost V 4 bases and J 8 bases; bases outside gene matches: 15. Germline lookup yields CDR1 KGHDR and CDR2 SFDVKD.

The gene calls are TRBV24-1 and TRBJ1-1, with D unresolved. Germline V CDR1 and CDR2: KGHDR, SFDVKD. The V gene lost 7 bases and the J gene lost 8 bases, with 10 bases spanning the gap. The CDR3 contains 11 residues. The CDR3 DNA sequence: TGTGCCACCAGCGGAGACGGAGAAGCTTTCTTT. It codes for CATSGDGEAFF.

The chain employs TRBV12-3 or TRBV12-4 and TRBJ2-3; TRBD1 matches at 7 bases. This CDR3 is built from 12 residues. Losses at the gene ends were 7 bases for V and 5 bases for J; bases not matched to a gene: 3. This chain's CDR3 is CASTQGEDTQYF. The CDR3 DNA follows: TGTGCCAGCACGCAGGGGGAAGATACGCAGTATTTT.